This T cell receptor beta chain is from a study of tumor and adjacent non-tumor tissue in lung cancer. General study points: Normal lung showed higher cumulative top 100 clone frequency than tumor.

The library came from three nested PCR rounds adapted from ARM-PCR protocols. TCRdb passed the multiplex PCR reads through MiXCR, listing each CDR3 protein once. This table holds approximately 75,000 distinct CDR3 sequences, roughly 80% found once. No cell sorting was done before RNA was extracted from the tissue. To note about this clonotype: What it binds is not known. This may be a read error: a much more frequent sequence differs by one nucleotide.

There are 13 residues in the CDR3. The germline V gene has CDR1 DFQATT and CDR2 SNEGSKA (reference sequence). The genes are TRBV20-1 and TRBJ2-3, with D possibly being TRBD2 (6 bases). The receptor was derived from a woman aged 50 to 60 with non-small cell lung cancer. Sequencing was performed on lung tumor tissue. The CDR3 bases are TGCAGTGCTGAGGTTAGCGGCACAGATACGCACTATTTT. Protein sequence: CSAEVSGTDTHYF.